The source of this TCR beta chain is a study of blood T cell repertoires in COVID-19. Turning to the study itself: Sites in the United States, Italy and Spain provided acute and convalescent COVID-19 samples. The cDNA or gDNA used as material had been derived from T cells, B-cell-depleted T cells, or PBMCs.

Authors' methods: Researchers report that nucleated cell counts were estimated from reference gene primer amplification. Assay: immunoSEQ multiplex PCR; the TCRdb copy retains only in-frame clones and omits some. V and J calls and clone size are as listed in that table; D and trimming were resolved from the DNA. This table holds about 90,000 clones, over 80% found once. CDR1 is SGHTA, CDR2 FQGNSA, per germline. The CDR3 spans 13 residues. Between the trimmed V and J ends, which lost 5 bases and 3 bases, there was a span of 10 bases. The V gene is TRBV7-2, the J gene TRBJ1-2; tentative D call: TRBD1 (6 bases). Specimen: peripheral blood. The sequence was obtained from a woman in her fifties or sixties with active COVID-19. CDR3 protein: CASSVRTDYGYTF. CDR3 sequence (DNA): TGTGCCAGCAGCGTGAGGACAGACTATGGCTACACCTTC.